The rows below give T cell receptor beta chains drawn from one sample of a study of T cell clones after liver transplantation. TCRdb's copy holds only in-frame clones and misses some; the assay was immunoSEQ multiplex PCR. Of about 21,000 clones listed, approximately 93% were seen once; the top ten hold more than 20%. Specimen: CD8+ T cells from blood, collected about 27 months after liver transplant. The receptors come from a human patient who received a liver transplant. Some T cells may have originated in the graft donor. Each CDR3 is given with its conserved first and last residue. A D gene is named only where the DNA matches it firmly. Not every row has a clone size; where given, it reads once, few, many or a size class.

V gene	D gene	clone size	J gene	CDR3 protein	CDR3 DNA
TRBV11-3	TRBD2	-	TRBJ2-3	CASSDAAGGADTQYF	TGTGCCAGCAGCGACGCAGCGGGAGGTGCAGATACGCAGTATTTT
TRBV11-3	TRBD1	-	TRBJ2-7	CASSLATGYSYEQYF	TGTGCCAGCAGCTTGGCGACAGGGTACTCCTACGAGCAGTACTTC
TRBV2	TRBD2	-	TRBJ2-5	CASKTSGSSTAETQYF	TGTGCCAGCAAAACTAGCGGGAGTTCGACCGCCGAGACCCAGTACTTC
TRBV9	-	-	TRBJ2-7	CASSVAWGSPYEQYF	TGTGCCAGCAGCGTAGCGTGGGGGTCACCCTACGAGCAGTACTTC
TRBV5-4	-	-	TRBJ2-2	CASSFFGSTGELFF	TGTGCCAGCAGCTTCTTCGGATCCACCGGGGAGCTGTTTTTT
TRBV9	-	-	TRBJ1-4	CASSVEGGGADEKLFF	TGTGCCAGCAGCGTAGAGGGAGGCGGGGCGGACGAAAAACTGTTTTTT
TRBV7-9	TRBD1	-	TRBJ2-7	CASRPDRGEQYF	TGTGCCAGCAGACCGGACAGGGGCGAGCAGTACTTC
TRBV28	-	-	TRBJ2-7	CASSPFRTNSYEQYF	TGTGCCAGCAGTCCGTTCCGGACAAATTCTTACGAGCAGTACTTC
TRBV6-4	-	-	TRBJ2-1	CASSDNEQFF	TGTGCCAGCAGTGACAATGAGCAGTTCTTC
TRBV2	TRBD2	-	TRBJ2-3	CASSSGRGTDTQYF	TGTGCCAGCAGTAGCGGGAGGGGCACAGATACGCAGTATTTT
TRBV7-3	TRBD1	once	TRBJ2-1	CASSPTGGHEQFF	TGTGCCAGCAGTCCGACAGGGGGCCATGAGCAGTTCTTC